The clone carrying this T cell receptor (beta chain) came up a few times. The antigen is unknown. V shed 1 base and J shed 4 bases, with 9 bases lying between them. The CDR3 has 14 residues. CDR1 is SGHAT and CDR2 is FQNNGV in the germline V gene. These data originate in a study of beta chain features in type 1 diabetes. Study-level background: Examination covered fewer than 110 million sorted cells spanning all samples. Findings and caveats of the study: Diminished insertions and augmented deletions at VDJ junctions characterized type 1 diabetes patients.

Reverse transcription of all isolated RNA meant that expressed TCRB transcripts were sequenced. This table comes from immunoSEQ multiplex PCR, and its TCRdb copy is limited to in-frame clones, with some not included. Here the sample spans about 250,000 clones, 11% to 15% being singletons. Naive, central memory, regulatory and stem cell-like memory cells within the CD4+ compartment were sorted using CD45RO/CCR7/CD25/CD127/CD95/CD27. The source is a woman in her thirties or forties in good health. This sequence joins TRBV11-2 and TRBJ2-3, with D unclear. The sequenced sample was naive CD4+ T cells from blood. The CDR3: CASSLVAGPDTQYF. The CDR3 DNA follows: TGTGCCAGCAGCTTAGTGGCAGGCCCAGATACGCAGTATTTT.